These 9 T cell receptor beta chains share one sample of origin, sequenced in a study of T cells in Graves' hyperthyroidism and ophthalmopathy (dated by TCRdb to the late 2010s). Libraries were built with multiplex PCR. These reads were obtained on an Illumina HiSeq 2000. The TCR beta CDR3 regions were amplified from the RNA transcripts. A first-round RT-PCR of the TCR CDR3 used the HTBI primer set with the Qiagen OneStep RT-PCR kit. TCRdb passed the public sequencing reads through fastp at Q25 and MiXCR, retaining productive beta sequences. Rows merge per CDR3 protein into single entries with the most common DNA and genes. The sample profile shows some 500,000 distinct CDR3 sequences; over 13% of them were found once. Less than 20% of the sample is taken by the ten largest. The sequenced sample consisted of blood. These receptors all come from a woman under 30 with Graves' hyperthyroidism.

The rearrangement joins TRBV10-2 to TRBJ1-5; D is uncertain. The CDR3 totals 14 residues. Germline CDR1 WSHSY, CDR2 SAAADI. V lost 3 bases to trimming and J lost 4 bases, with 10 bases between them. CDR3: CASSDSGLNQPQHF. The CDR3 nucleotides read TGCGCCAGCAGTGATTCCGGGTTGAATCAGCCCCAGCATTTT.

This clonotype was recorded many times. The chain couples TRBV27 to TRBJ2-1; 9 nucleotides match TRBD2. Germline-derived CDR1 and CDR2 are MNHEY and SMNVEV (reference sequence). V was pared by 7 bases and J by 0 bases, with 10 bases of the junction left unmatched. CDR3 length: 17 residues. The DNA of the CDR3 is TGTGCCAGCACCCTTACTAGCGGGTGGAGCTCCTACAATGAGCAGTTCTTC. The encoded protein is CASTLTSGWSSYNEQFF.

This clonotype turned up a few times. The chain uses TRBV30 and TRBJ1-3, with D tentatively TRBD1 (5 bases). V lost 5 bases and J lost 6, with 8 bases in between. Germline V gene lookup returns CDR1 GTSNPN and CDR2 SVGIG (reference sequence). The CDR3 is 11 residues long. The CDR3 region has the DNA TGTGCCTGGGCCGGGACAAACACCATATATTTT. Residues: CAWAGTNTIYF. The entire variable domain, with the rest obtained from reference TRBV30 and TRBJ1-3, is as follows: SQTIHQWPATLVQPVGSPLSLECTVEGTSNPNLYWYRQAAGRGLQLLFYSVGIGQISSEVPQNLSASRPQDRQFILSSKKLLLSDSGFYLCAWAGTNTIYFGEGSWLTVV.

This clonotype appeared a few times. Given the absence of the conserved phenylalanine or tryptophan at the CDR3 end, a read error is likely. The chain recombines TRBV30 with TRBJ1-1; no clear D. V was trimmed by 0 bases and J by 8 bases, leaving 10 bases between them. The CDR3 has 12 residues. Germline values: CDR1 GTSNPN, CDR2 SVGIG (reference sequence). CDR3 residues: CAWSVQGPEAFL. DNA for the CDR3: TGTGCCTGGAGTGTTCAAGGCCCCGAAGCTTTCCTT.

This clonotype was counted ten times or more. The V and J genes are TRBV12-3 or TRBV12-4 and TRBJ2-2, with D hard to call. Trimming stripped 5 bases from V and 6 bases from J, with 10 bases between. The CDR3 has 13 residues. The CDR3 spells CASSPFESGELFF. CDR3 nucleotides: TGTGCCAGCAGTCCTTTTGAGTCCGGGGAGCTGTTTTTT.

This clonotype was seen a handful of times. The V and J genes are TRBV29-1 and TRBJ1-1; unclear D gene. Trimming stripped 5 bases from V and 2 bases from J, with 6 bases between. This CDR3 spans 11 amino acids. In germline, CDR1 is SQVTM, CDR2 ANQGSEA. CDR3 sequence: CSVPFNTEAFF. Written as DNA, the CDR3 is TGCAGCGTTCCATTTAACACTGAAGCTTTCTTT. Full variable domain (outside the CDR3, taken from reference TRBV29-1 and TRBJ1-1): SAVISQKPSRDICQRGTSLTIQCQVDSQVTMMFWYRQQPGQSLTLIATANQGSEATYESGFVIDKFPISRPNLTFSTLTVSNMSPEDSSIYLCSVPFNTEAFFGQGTRLTVV.

V gene TRBV6-2 or TRBV6-3 combines with J gene TRBJ2-1, with a tentative D call TRBD2 (5 bases). V lost 3 bases and J 6 bases, leaving 9 bases between the germline ends. The CDR3 is made up of 13 amino acids. In germline, CDR1 is MNHEY, CDR2 SVGEGT. The CDR3 DNA sequence: TGTGCCAGCAGTTATAGGGCGGGCAATGAGCAGTTCTTC. Translating it yields CASSYRAGNEQFF.

This clonotype was observed a few times. CDR3 in amino acids: CASRGTQNTGELFF. The CDR3 DNA sequence: TGCGCCAGCAGGGGGACACAGAACACCGGGGAGCTGTTTTTT. V is TRBV5-1 and J is TRBJ2-2; TRBD1 is a possible D gene (6 bases). The CDR3 is 14 residues long. Per the germline V gene, CDR1 is SGHRS and CDR2 is YFSETQ. Trimming removed 5 bases at V and 1 base at J, with 9 bases between.

This clonotype appeared many times. The rearrangement uses TRBV7-3 and TRBJ2-1; tentatively, D is TRBD1 (6 bases). V was shortened by 5 bases and J by 6 bases, with 14 bases between the two germline ends. This CDR3 comprises 14 residues. Germline CDR1 reads SGHTA; CDR2 reads FQGTGA. The CDR3 sequence: CASSTGLGANEQFF. The CDR3 DNA is TGTGCCAGCAGCACCGGACTGGGGGCCAATGAGCAGTTCTTC.